This T cell receptor beta chain comes out of a study of CD8 T cells in ankylosing spondylitis. Only a few counts were recorded for this clonotype. The CDR3 sequence is 15 residues long. Germline CDR1 and CDR2: MNHNS and SASEGT. V lost 6 bases, J lost 5 bases, and 6 bases stayed unmatched. TCRdb re-analysed the 5' RACE reads in MiXCR, keeping a single row per CDR3 protein. The table shows approximately 110,000 distinct CDR3 sequences, with approximately 25% occurring only once. The chain links TRBV6-1 to TRBJ2-3; 12 bases are shared with TRBD1. The sequence was collected from a male donor with ankylosing spondylitis. The specimen sequenced was synovial fluid, either unsorted or a sorted T cell fraction (not recorded which). CDR3 in DNA: TGTGCCAGCAGGACCGGGACAGGGGGCGAAGATACGCAGTATTTT. Translation: CASRTGTGGEDTQYF.